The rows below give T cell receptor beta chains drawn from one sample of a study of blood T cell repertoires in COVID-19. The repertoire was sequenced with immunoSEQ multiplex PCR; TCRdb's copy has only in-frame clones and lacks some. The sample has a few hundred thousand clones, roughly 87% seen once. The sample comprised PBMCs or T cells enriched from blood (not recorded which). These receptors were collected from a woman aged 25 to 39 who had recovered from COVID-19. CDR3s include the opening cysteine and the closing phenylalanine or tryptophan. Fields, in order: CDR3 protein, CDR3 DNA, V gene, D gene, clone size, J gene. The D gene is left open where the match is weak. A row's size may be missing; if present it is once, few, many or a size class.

CDR3 protein: CASSIGDREAFF
CDR3 DNA: TGTGCCAGTAGTATAGGGGACAGGGAAGCTTTCTTT
V gene: TRBV19
D gene: TRBD1
clone size: NA
J gene: TRBJ1-1

CDR3 protein: CASSLDHSGSVRTGELFF
CDR3 DNA: TGTGCCAGCAGCTTAGATCATAGCGGGAGTGTGAGAACCGGGGAGCTGTTTTTT
V gene: TRBV11-3
D gene: TRBD2
clone size: few
J gene: TRBJ2-2

CDR3 protein: CASSSLPGLGQPQHF
CDR3 DNA: TGTGCCAGCAGCTCATTACCAGGGCTCGGTCAGCCCCAGCATTTT
V gene: TRBV7-6
D gene: NA
clone size: NA
J gene: TRBJ1-5

CDR3 protein: CASSYGGAAPGELFF
CDR3 DNA: TGTGCCAGCAGTTACGGGGGCGCGGCCCCCGGGGAGCTGTTTTTT
V gene: TRBV6-5
D gene: NA
clone size: NA
J gene: TRBJ2-2

CDR3 protein: CASSPRLAGGISEQFF
CDR3 DNA: TGCGCCAGCAGCCCCCGACTAGCGGGAGGGATAAGTGAGCAGTTCTTC
V gene: TRBV5-1
D gene: TRBD2
clone size: NA
J gene: TRBJ2-1

CDR3 protein: CASSQGGGETQYF
CDR3 DNA: TGTGCCAGCAGCCAGGGGGGTGGGGAGACCCAGTACTTC
V gene: TRBV4-2
D gene: NA
clone size: once
J gene: TRBJ2-5

CDR3 protein: CASSVGQAGNTIYF
CDR3 DNA: TGTGCCAGCAGCGTGGGACAAGCTGGAAACACCATATATTTT
V gene: TRBV9
D gene: NA
clone size: NA
J gene: TRBJ1-3

CDR3 protein: CASNGRQSPSTDTQYF
CDR3 DNA: TGTGCCAGTAATGGGCGACAGAGCCCAAGCACAGATACGCAGTATTTT
V gene: TRBV19
D gene: NA
clone size: NA
J gene: TRBJ2-3

CDR3 protein: CATSRAETSGVYNEQFF
CDR3 DNA: TGTGCCACCAGCAGGGCCGAGACTAGCGGGGTCTACAATGAGCAGTTCTTC
V gene: TRBV15
D gene: TRBD2
clone size: NA
J gene: TRBJ2-1

CDR3 protein: CARSWGDRGAKNIQYF
CDR3 DNA: TGTGCCAGAAGCTGGGGGGACAGGGGAGCCAAAAACATTCAGTACTTC
V gene: TRBV5-3
D gene: TRBD1
clone size: NA
J gene: TRBJ2-4

CDR3 protein: CASSRQSKDTEAFF
CDR3 DNA: TGTGCCAGTAGTCGACAGAGTAAAGACACTGAAGCTTTCTTT
V gene: TRBV19
D gene: NA
clone size: NA
J gene: TRBJ1-1

CDR3 protein: CASSQEWTSGGMLGQYF
CDR3 DNA: TGTGCCAGCAGCCAAGAGTGGACTAGCGGTGGCATGTTGGGCCAGTACTTC
V gene: TRBV4-2
D gene: TRBD2
clone size: once
J gene: TRBJ2-5

CDR3 protein: CASSLDWGQLNTGELFF
CDR3 DNA: TGTGCCAGCAGCTTAGATTGGGGACAATTGAACACCGGGGAGCTGTTTTTT
V gene: TRBV11-3
D gene: NA
clone size: NA
J gene: TRBJ2-2

CDR3 protein: CASSPVGGTGDYPLHF
CDR3 DNA: TGTGCCAGCAGCCCCGTAGGCGGGACAGGGGACTATCCCCTCCACTTT
V gene: TRBV13
D gene: TRBD1
clone size: NA
J gene: TRBJ1-6

CDR3 protein: CASSPSGGDNNEQFF
CDR3 DNA: TGTGCCAGCAGCCCAAGCGGGGGCGATAACAATGAGCAGTTCTTC
V gene: TRBV7-2
D gene: TRBD2
clone size: NA
J gene: TRBJ2-1

CDR3 protein: CASRPDLGGDEQYF
CDR3 DNA: TGTGCCAGCAGACCGGACCTCGGGGGGGACGAGCAGTACTTC
V gene: TRBV5-4
D gene: TRBD2
clone size: NA
J gene: TRBJ2-7

CDR3 protein: CASSLKDRGVDEQFF
CDR3 DNA: TGCGCCAGCAGCCTCAAGGACAGGGGGGTCGATGAGCAGTTCTTC
V gene: TRBV4-1
D gene: TRBD1
clone size: NA
J gene: TRBJ2-1

CDR3 protein: CASSYYAGSNYGYTF
CDR3 DNA: TGTGCCAGCAGTTACTATGCCGGGAGTAACTATGGCTACACCTTC
V gene: TRBV6-5
D gene: NA
clone size: once
J gene: TRBJ1-2

CDR3 protein: CASSPIAGAVTGELFF
CDR3 DNA: TGTGCCAGCAGTCCAATAGCGGGGGCGGTCACCGGGGAGCTGTTTTTT
V gene: TRBV27
D gene: TRBD2
clone size: NA
J gene: TRBJ2-2

CDR3 protein: CASSSFSSGNTIYF
CDR3 DNA: TGTGCCAGCAGCTCCTTCAGCTCTGGAAACACCATATATTTT
V gene: TRBV5-5
D gene: NA
clone size: NA
J gene: TRBJ1-3

CDR3 protein: CASSSGRAQEGYTF
CDR3 DNA: TGTGCCAGCAGCTCTGGCAGGGCTCAGGAAGGCTACACCTTC
V gene: TRBV12-1
D gene: NA
clone size: NA
J gene: TRBJ1-2

CDR3 protein: CASSPYSREPEAFF
CDR3 DNA: TGTGCCAGTAGTCCATACAGCCGAGAGCCTGAAGCTTTCTTT
V gene: TRBV19
D gene: NA
clone size: NA
J gene: TRBJ1-1

CDR3 protein: CASNPRGRRLGGRDTQYF
CDR3 DNA: TGTGCCAGTAACCCCAGGGGGAGGCGGCTAGGGGGACGAGATACGCAGTATTTT
V gene: TRBV19
D gene: NA
clone size: once
J gene: TRBJ2-3

CDR3 protein: CALAGPPTDTQYF
CDR3 DNA: TGTGCCCTAGCGGGACCCCCCACAGATACGCAGTATTTT
V gene: TRBV7-9
D gene: TRBD2
clone size: NA
J gene: TRBJ2-3

CDR3 protein: CASSRGGNWGNQPQHF
CDR3 DNA: TGTGCCAGCAGCCGAGGGGGCAATTGGGGCAATCAGCCCCAGCATTTT
V gene: TRBV2
D gene: TRBD1
clone size: NA
J gene: TRBJ1-5

CDR3 protein: CASSLGQGATYEQYF
CDR3 DNA: TGTGCCAGCAGCTTAGGGCAGGGGGCTACCTACGAGCAGTACTTC
V gene: TRBV7-9
D gene: TRBD1
clone size: NA
J gene: TRBJ2-7

CDR3 protein: CASSVGLYSNQPQHF
CDR3 DNA: TGCGCCAGCAGCGTAGGACTGTATAGCAATCAGCCCCAGCATTTT
V gene: TRBV5-1
D gene: NA
clone size: NA
J gene: TRBJ1-5

CDR3 protein: CATSRDYKVAGVLVGEQFF
CDR3 DNA: TGTGCCACCAGCAGAGATTATAAGGTAGCGGGAGTGCTCGTAGGTGAGCAGTTCTTC
V gene: TRBV15
D gene: TRBD2
clone size: NA
J gene: TRBJ2-1

CDR3 protein: CASSQVGPRVLTF
CDR3 DNA: TGTGCCAGCAGCCAAGTGGGTCCCCGGGTTCTCACCTTC
V gene: TRBV3-1/TRBV3-2
D gene: NA
clone size: NA
J gene: TRBJ1-2

CDR3 protein: CASAGTSSYNEQFF
CDR3 DNA: TGCGCCAGCGCCGGGACTTCCTCCTACAATGAGCAGTTCTTC
V gene: TRBV5-1
D gene: NA
clone size: NA
J gene: TRBJ2-1

CDR3 protein: CASSLAQGVTVYEQYF
CDR3 DNA: TGCGCCAGCAGCTTGGCCCAGGGGGTAACAGTCTACGAGCAGTACTTC
V gene: TRBV5-1
D gene: TRBD1
clone size: NA
J gene: TRBJ2-7